The rows below give T cell receptor beta chains drawn from one sample of a study of blood T cell repertoires in COVID-19. The data were produced by immunoSEQ multiplex PCR, yet TCRdb's version contains in-frame clones alone and is incomplete. This table has about 220,000 clones, roughly four fifths appearing once. Sequencing used peripheral blood. The receptors here all came from a woman aged 25 to 39 who had recovered from COVID-19. CDR3s include the opening cysteine and the closing phenylalanine or tryptophan. Each record gives: J gene, V gene, clone size, D gene, CDR3 DNA, CDR3 protein. The D gene is left open where the match is weak. Not every row has a clone size; where given, it reads once, few, many or a size class.

j_gene: TRBJ1-2; v_gene: TRBV6-1; abundance: .; d_gene: .; CDR3nt: TGTGCCAGCAGTGAAGTCCTTTATGGCTACACCTTC; CDR3aa: CASSEVLYGYTF
j_gene: TRBJ2-3; v_gene: TRBV6-1; abundance: .; d_gene: .; CDR3nt: TGTGCCAGCAGTTCGGAGGGAAGCACGGATACGCAGTATTTT; CDR3aa: CASSSEGSTDTQYF
j_gene: TRBJ2-5; v_gene: TRBV5-1; abundance: few; d_gene: TRBD2; CDR3nt: TGCGCCAGCAGCTTGGGAAGCGGGAGGGCCTCGGAGACCCAGTACTTC; CDR3aa: CASSLGSGRASETQYF
j_gene: TRBJ1-2; v_gene: TRBV5-4; abundance: .; d_gene: .; CDR3nt: TGTGCCAGCAGCTTGGGACGGGGTCAAAACTATGGCTACACCTTC; CDR3aa: CASSLGRGQNYGYTF
j_gene: TRBJ1-5; v_gene: TRBV27; abundance: once; d_gene: TRBD1; CDR3nt: TGTGCCAGCGCCCTACAGGGGGACAATCAGCCCCAGCATTTT; CDR3aa: CASALQGDNQPQHF
j_gene: TRBJ2-1; v_gene: TRBV10-3; abundance: .; d_gene: TRBD2; CDR3nt: TGTGCCATCAGTGAGGGGTTTAGCGGGAGCCACAACAATGAGCAGTTCTTC; CDR3aa: CAISEGFSGSHNNEQFF
j_gene: TRBJ2-7; v_gene: TRBV5-1; abundance: .; d_gene: TRBD2; CDR3nt: TGCGCCAGCAGCCTCCGACTAGCGGGAAACGAGCAGTACTTC; CDR3aa: CASSLRLAGNEQYF
j_gene: TRBJ2-2; v_gene: TRBV7-9; abundance: .; d_gene: .; CDR3nt: TGTGCCAGCAGCGGCTATACTAGAAACACCGGGGAGCTGTTTTTT; CDR3aa: CASSGYTRNTGELFF
j_gene: TRBJ2-1; v_gene: TRBV30; abundance: .; d_gene: TRBD2; CDR3nt: TGTGCCTGGACAGTGAGCGGGGCTTACAATGAGCAGTTCTTC; CDR3aa: CAWTVSGAYNEQFF
j_gene: TRBJ2-7; v_gene: TRBV11-2; abundance: many; d_gene: .; CDR3nt: TGTGCCAGCAGCTCGAGCTCCTACGAGCAGTACTTC; CDR3aa: CASSSSSYEQYF
j_gene: TRBJ1-3; v_gene: TRBV18; abundance: once; d_gene: .; CDR3nt: TGTGCCAGCTCAAGGGACATTCTCTCTGGAAACACCATATATTTT; CDR3aa: CASSRDILSGNTIYF
j_gene: TRBJ1-2; v_gene: TRBV9; abundance: once; d_gene: TRBD1; CDR3nt: TGTGCCAGCAGCGTAGGGACAGGGGGCTATGGCTACACCTTC; CDR3aa: CASSVGTGGYGYTF
j_gene: TRBJ2-2; v_gene: TRBV3-1/TRBV3-2; abundance: .; d_gene: .; CDR3nt: TGTGCCAGCAGCCAAGCATTTTTCAAGGGGGCCGGGGAGCTGTTTTTT; CDR3aa: CASSQAFFKGAGELFF
j_gene: TRBJ2-2; v_gene: TRBV5-1; abundance: .; d_gene: TRBD1; CDR3nt: TGCGCCAGCAGCTTTATCAGGGGGCCGAACACCGGGGAGCTGTTTTTT; CDR3aa: CASSFIRGPNTGELFF
j_gene: TRBJ2-7; v_gene: TRBV5-1; abundance: .; d_gene: .; CDR3nt: TGCGCCAGCAGCCGCGGTCAGGGAGGGGGGGCCTACGAGCAGTACTTC; CDR3aa: CASSRGQGGGAYEQYF
j_gene: TRBJ2-3; v_gene: TRBV10-2; abundance: few; d_gene: TRBD1; CDR3nt: TGCGCCAGCAGTGAGTCACCCTACAGGGGCAGAGGAGATACGCAGTATTTT; CDR3aa: CASSESPYRGRGDTQYF
j_gene: TRBJ2-2; v_gene: TRBV5-1; abundance: few; d_gene: TRBD2; CDR3nt: TGCGCCAGCAGCATGTGGGGCCTAGCGGGAGCCACCGGGGAGCTGTTTTTT; CDR3aa: CASSMWGLAGATGELFF
j_gene: TRBJ1-1; v_gene: TRBV6-1; abundance: .; d_gene: .; CDR3nt: TGTGCCAGCAGCGTGACACTTAACACTGAAGCTTTCTTT; CDR3aa: CASSVTLNTEAFF
j_gene: TRBJ1-5; v_gene: TRBV28; abundance: .; d_gene: TRBD1; CDR3nt: TGTGCCAGCAGTGGACAGGGGGCAGGCAATCAGCCCCAGCATTTT; CDR3aa: CASSGQGAGNQPQHF
j_gene: TRBJ1-5; v_gene: TRBV7-2; abundance: few; d_gene: .; CDR3nt: TGTGCCAGCAGCCCAAGAGGGGACACAAAAAATCAGCCCCAGCATTTT; CDR3aa: CASSPRGDTKNQPQHF
j_gene: TRBJ2-1; v_gene: TRBV10-3; abundance: .; d_gene: TRBD2; CDR3nt: TGTGCCATCAGTGAGCGGGAGGGTTACAATGAGCAGTTCTTC; CDR3aa: CAISEREGYNEQFF
j_gene: TRBJ2-7; v_gene: TRBV28; abundance: .; d_gene: TRBD2; CDR3nt: TGTGCCAGCAGTTTGGGACTAGATACCTACGAGCAGTACTTC; CDR3aa: CASSLGLDTYEQYF
j_gene: TRBJ2-3; v_gene: TRBV6-5; abundance: .; d_gene: .; CDR3nt: TGTGCCAGCAGTTACTCTGGCGGGACGCAGTATTTT; CDR3aa: CASSYSGGTQYF
j_gene: TRBJ2-1; v_gene: TRBV28; abundance: .; d_gene: .; CDR3nt: TGTGCCAGCAGTTCCGGAGGGGTCACCTACAATGAGCAGTTCTTC; CDR3aa: CASSSGGVTYNEQFF
j_gene: TRBJ1-2; v_gene: TRBV11-2; abundance: few; d_gene: TRBD1; CDR3nt: TGTGCCAGCTGGGACAGGGCTTATGGCTACACCTTC; CDR3aa: CASWDRAYGYTF
j_gene: TRBJ2-5; v_gene: TRBV6-5; abundance: once; d_gene: .; CDR3nt: TGTGCCAGCAAAGAGTCGTACCAAGAGACCCAGTACTTC; CDR3aa: CASKESYQETQYF
j_gene: TRBJ2-3; v_gene: TRBV28; abundance: once; d_gene: TRBD2; CDR3nt: TGTGCCAGCAGTTTACGGACTAGCGGCGCGCTGGCAGATACGCAGTATTTT; CDR3aa: CASSLRTSGALADTQYF
j_gene: TRBJ2-7; v_gene: TRBV6-6; abundance: .; d_gene: .; CDR3nt: TGTGCCAGCAGACCTCCGGGACACCACTACGAGCAGTACTTC; CDR3aa: CASRPPGHHYEQYF
j_gene: TRBJ1-5; v_gene: TRBV10-1; abundance: .; d_gene: .; CDR3nt: TGCGCCAGCAGTGCAGGGCCCAATCAGCCCCAGCATTTT; CDR3aa: CASSAGPNQPQHF
j_gene: TRBJ1-2; v_gene: TRBV4-1; abundance: .; d_gene: .; CDR3nt: TGCGCCAGCAGCGGAGTCGCAGGGGCCTATGGCTACACCTTC; CDR3aa: CASSGVAGAYGYTF
j_gene: TRBJ2-3; v_gene: TRBV9; abundance: once; d_gene: TRBD2; CDR3nt: TGTGCCGTTAACCCAGCGGGATCTAGCACAGATACGCAGTATTTT; CDR3aa: CAVNPAGSSTDTQYF